This passage covers 21 T cell receptor beta chains from one sample sequenced in a study of regulatory T cells in long-lasting Graves disease. Time point noted: persistent/refractory GD, antithyroid drugs over 5 years with positive TRAb. From PBMCs, RNA was extracted and then used to make the TCR library. Construction of the TCR beta libraries employed iRepertoire HTBI primers in conjunction with Arm-PCR of CDR3 regions. TCRdb independently ran MiXCR on the multiplex PCR reads; one entry per CDR3 protein. The profile shows a few hundred thousand distinct CDR3 sequences, 20% to 25% of them singletons. The source was peripheral blood mononuclear cells (PBMCs), collected when the disease was refractory, from a patient treated with antithyroid drugs. The source of these receptors is a female donor with Graves disease.

This clonotype was seen ten or more times. The rearrangement uses TRBV28 and TRBJ1-1, with 7 bases matching TRBD1. V was clipped by 3 bases and J by 1 base; unmatched bases: 2. Germline-derived CDR1 and CDR2 are MDHEN and SYDVKM. The CDR3 length is 14 residues. CDR3 sequence (DNA): TGTGCCAGCAGTTTGGGACAGAAGAACACTGAAGCTTTCTTT. This encodes CASSLGQKNTEAFF.

This clonotype has a handful of counts. The chain has TRBV14 and TRBJ1-1, with unresolved D. The V end lost 6 bases, the J end lost 1 base, and 9 bases lay between the germline ends. The CDR3 spans 13 residues. Germline V gene sequence: CDR1 SGHDN, CDR2 FVKESK. The DNA for the CDR3 is TGTGCCAGCAGTTCGGGGTGGAACACTGAAGCTTTCTTT. Its protein product is CASSSGWNTEAFF.

At least ten counts were recorded for this clonotype. The chain has TRBV12-3 or TRBV12-4 and TRBJ1-2; D is possibly TRBD1 (5 bases). Deletions cut 6 bases from V and 4 bases from J, with 21 bases between. CDR3 length: 16 residues. CDR3 sequence (DNA): TGTGCCAGCAGCCTTCCCGACAGTGGAGGTGGCTATGGCTACACCTTC. Translating it yields CASSLPDSGGGYGYTF.

This clonotype was seen at least ten times. The J gene is TRBJ1-4, the V gene TRBV20-1, with D unclear. The CDR3 covers 14 residues. Trimming took off 0 bases at V and 4 bases at J, with 9 bases between the two ends. CDR1 is DFQATT, CDR2 SNEGSKA, per germline (reference sequence). The CDR3 reads CSARDREINEKLFF. The DNA of the CDR3 is TGCAGTGCTAGAGATCGGGAGATTAATGAAAAACTGTTTTTT.

In this sample, this clonotype turned up many times. This chain links TRBV6-1 with TRBJ1-5; TRBD1 is a possible D gene (5 bases). Germline values: CDR1 MNHNS, CDR2 SASEGT. This CDR3 spans 13 amino acids. Between the trimmed V and J ends, which lost 6 bases and 5 bases, there was a span of 11 bases. The CDR3 DNA reads TGTGCCAGCAGAGACAGACTTGATCAGCCCCAGCATTTT. This gives the protein CASRDRLDQPQHF.

The chain carries TRBV6-1 and TRBJ2-5, with D perhaps given as TRBD1 or TRBD2 (5 bases each). The germline CDR1 and CDR2 sequences are MNHNS and SASEGT. CDR3 length: 15 residues. V gave up 6 bases and J gave up 0 bases, with 14 bases separating them. CDR3 residues: CASSRPGADQETQYF. In DNA, the CDR3 is TGTGCCAGCAGCCGCCCCGGGGCGGACCAAGAGACCCAGTACTTC.

This clonotype was observed at least ten times. The gene calls are TRBV7-2 and TRBJ1-6; 9 bases match TRBD1. The germline gives CDR1 SGHTA, CDR2 FQGNSA. The CDR3 is made up of 16 amino acids. With 3 bases clipped from V and 12 bases from J, the junction kept 12 bases outside the gene matches. CDR3 protein: CASSFPPGQGSGPLHF. The CDR3 DNA follows: TGTGCCAGCAGCTTCCCTCCGGGACAGGGTTCAGGACCCCTCCACTTT.

With respect to this clonotype: This sequence may be a read error, since a much larger clone differs from it by one base. The chain links TRBV28 to TRBJ1-4, with TRBD1 identical over 9 bases. CDR3 length equals 14 residues. Germline V lookup: CDR1 MDHEN, CDR2 SYDVKM. In DNA, the CDR3 is TGTGCCGGCAGTTTGGGGACAGGGCAGGAAAAACTGTTTTTT. Protein product: CAGSLGTGQEKLFF.

The DNA of the CDR3 is TGTGCCAGCGGCCCTAGCGGGAGGTCATACGAGCAGTACTTC. Residues: CASGPSGRSYEQYF. The V call is TRBV28, the J call TRBJ2-7, with TRBD2 identical over 11 bases. CDR3 length equals 14 residues. With V trimmed by 8 bases and J by 4 bases, 7 bases remained unmatched. Germline CDR1 reads MDHEN; CDR2 reads SYDVKM.

This clonotype was observed a few times. V and J are TRBV20-1 and TRBJ2-7, with unresolved D. Trimming left V 7 bases short and J 7 bases short, with 20 bases between. The CDR3 length is 13 residues. The V gene's germline CDR1 is DFQATT and CDR2 SNEGSKA (reference sequence). CDR3 protein: CSGRPTPALEQYF. CDR3 bases: TGCAGTGGTAGGCCCACTCCGGCATTAGAGCAGTACTTC.

CDR3 in amino acids: CASSRATGMETQYF. Written as DNA, the CDR3 is TGCGCCAGCAGCAGGGCGACAGGGATGGAGACCCAGTACTTC. The V call is TRBV5-1, the J call TRBJ2-5; 7 positions match TRBD1. This CDR3 is 14 amino acids long. The V gene's germline CDR1 is SGHRS and CDR2 YFSETQ. V lost 4 bases and J lost 5; bases outside the gene matches: 8. The whole variable domain, remainder taken from reference TRBV5-1 and TRBJ2-5, is KAGVTQTPRYLIKTRGQQVTLSCSPISGHRSVSWYQQTPGQGLQFLFEYFSETQRNKGNFPGRFSGRQFSNSRSEMNVSTLELGDSALYLCASSRATGMETQYFGPGTRLLVL.

This clonotype was detected many times. The chain links TRBV7-2 to TRBJ2-7; a weak D match, TRBD2 (6 bases). Trimming left V 6 bases short and J 5 bases short, with 14 bases between. CDR3 length equals 13 residues. Looked up from germline, CDR1 is SGHTA and CDR2 is FQGNSA. The CDR3 DNA reads as TGTGCCAGCAGACGACTAGAAATCCACGAGCAGTACTTC. This gives the protein CASRRLEIHEQYF.

This clonotype occurred a few times. The chain uses TRBV7-2 and TRBJ2-7; tentatively, D is TRBD2 (6 bases). Germline CDR1 reads SGHTA; CDR2 reads FQGNSA. CDR3 length: 16 residues. V was trimmed by 0 bases and J by 0 bases, leaving 12 bases between them. Here the CDR3 DNA reads TGTGCCAGCAGCTTAGCGAGGGTAGCGGTCTCCTACGAGCAGTACTTC. It encodes CASSLARVAVSYEQYF.

This chain uses TRBV2 with TRBJ2-3; 7 nucleotides align to TRBD2. J was trimmed by 3 bases and V by 3 bases; bases with no gene match: 12. The CDR3 totals 17 residues. Germline V lookup: CDR1 SNHLY, CDR2 FYNNEI. The CDR3 bases are TGTGCCAGCAGTGAGGCGCCCGCGGGAGTCATGACAGATACGCAGTATTTT. It translates to CASSEAPAGVMTDTQYF.

This clonotype was observed at least ten times. The chain uses TRBV7-9 and TRBJ1-4; D might be TRBD1 (5 bases). The CDR3 totals 14 residues. CDR1 is SEHNR, CDR2 FQNEAQ, per germline (reference sequence). V was trimmed by 1 base and J by 3 bases, leaving 6 bases between them. CDR3 nucleotides: TGTGCCAGCAGCTTAGTAGGGGCTAATGAAAAACTGTTTTTT. Its protein product is CASSLVGANEKLFF.

This clonotype was seen repeatedly, ten times or more. The chain is built from TRBV20-1 and TRBJ2-3; D gene uncertain. Germline assignment: CDR1 DFQATT and CDR2 SNEGSKA (reference sequence). This CDR3 comprises 11 residues. The V end lost 7 bases, the J end lost 5 bases, and 10 bases lay between the germline ends. CDR3 protein: CSDKVGDTQYF. The CDR3 DNA follows: TGCAGTGATAAAGTGGGAGATACGCAGTATTTT.

This chain connects TRBV27 to TRBJ1-5, with TRBD1 identical over 9 bases. The CDR3 is 16 amino acids. The trim removed 6 bases at V and 0 bases at J, leaving 6 bases unmatched. In germline, CDR1 is MNHEY, CDR2 SMNVEV (reference sequence). CDR3 nucleotides: TGTGCCAGCAGAGACAGGGGGGGATTTAGCAATCAGCCCCAGCATTTT. It codes for CASRDRGGFSNQPQHF.

The rearrangement links TRBV25-1 to TRBJ2-6, with D perhaps matching TRBD1 (6 bases). CDR1 MGHDK and CDR2 SYGVNS come from the germline V gene. Trimming took off 6 bases at V and 0 bases at J, with 12 bases between the two ends. This CDR3 comprises 16 residues. CDR3 residues: CASSPDRSSGANVLTF. In nucleotides, the CDR3 is TGTGCCAGCAGCCCCGACAGGAGCTCTGGGGCCAACGTCCTGACTTTC.

This clonotype was detected ten times or more. The chain employs TRBV28 and TRBJ2-5; perhaps TRBD1 as D (5 bases). The CDR3 runs to 17 residues. Per germline, CDR1 MDHEN and CDR2 SYDVKM. Trimming stripped 6 bases from V and 2 bases from J, with 22 bases between. CDR3 nucleotide sequence: TGTGCCAGCAGCCCACCCCCGCGTGGACACGGACAAGAGACCCAGTACTTC. It codes for CASSPPPRGHGQETQYF.

J is TRBJ2-7 and V is TRBV28, with D perhaps matching TRBD1 or TRBD2 (5 bases each). CDR1 is MDHEN and CDR2 is SYDVKM in the germline V gene. The length of the CDR3 is 12 residues. The ends were cut back, 3 bases at V and 6 bases at J, with 9 bases in the middle. The CDR3 protein is CASSFRGSEQYF. CDR3 coding DNA: TGTGCCAGCAGTTTCCGGGGCAGCGAGCAGTACTTC. Combining the CDR3 with reference TRBV28 and TRBJ2-7 gives the whole variable domain DVKVTQSSRYLVKRTGEKVFLECVQDMDHENMFWYRQDPGLGLRLIYFSYDVKMKEKGDIPEGYSVSREKKERFSLILESASTNQTSMYLCASSFRGSEQYFGPGTRLTVT.

Concerning this clonotype itself: One base away lies a much larger clone, so this may be a sequencing read error. The CDR3 carries no conserved terminal phenylalanine or tryptophan, so it likely arises from a read error. The V call is TRBV2, the J call TRBJ1-2, with D hard to call. The germline V and J ends were trimmed by 3 bases and 2 bases, with 7 bases remaining between them. This CDR3 has 13 amino acids. From germline, CDR1 is SNHLY and CDR2 FYNNEI. CDR3 nucleotide sequence: TGTGCCAGCAGTGAGGTCAACAACTATGGCTACACCTCC. It specifies CASSEVNNYGYTS.